These 30 T cell receptor beta chains were all obtained from the same sample, sequenced in a study of T-cell memory formation after mild COVID-19. TCRdb itself ran the 5' RACE reads through MiXCR, one entry per CDR3 protein. The repertoire includes 550,000 to 700,000 distinct CDR3 sequences, around 16% of them detected once, and about 8.1% sits in the top ten. Specimen: PBMCs or a T cell subset sorted from them (not recorded which). These receptors all stem from an adult woman who had mild COVID-19 (a few samples of this study predate the infection). Cell type and time point are not known.

The chain combines TRBV13 with TRBJ2-2; 7 positions agree with TRBD1. The V and J ends lost 5 bases and 2 bases, in that order; junction bases with no gene match: 17. Germline V CDR1 and CDR2: PRHDT, FYEKMQ (reference sequence). CDR3 length: 19 amino acids. The CDR3 nucleotides read TGTGCCAGCAGCGCTAACCTTTTCGGAAGGGGGCTTAACACCGGGGAGCTGTTTTTT. Amino acids: CASSANLFGRGLNTGELFF.

The chain's CDR3 is CATSPGGPRIDNEQFF. The CDR3 region has the DNA TGTGCCACCAGCCCTGGAGGGCCCCGGATAGACAATGAGCAGTTCTTC. The chain has TRBV15 and TRBJ2-1, with D possibly TRBD2 on 6 matching bases. The germline V gene encodes CDR1 LNHNV and CDR2 YYDKDF (reference sequence). Trimming cost V 5 bases and J 5 bases, with 19 bases left between them. The CDR3 is made up of 16 amino acids.

The chain couples TRBV20-1 to TRBJ1-4; TRBD1 agrees at 8 bases. The J segment lost 3 bases and the V segment lost 7 bases, leaving 4 bases of the junction unmatched. The germline V gene has CDR1 DFQATT and CDR2 SNEGSKA (reference sequence). The CDR3 is made up of 13 amino acids. The CDR3 region is CSVLDRANEKLFF. The CDR3 DNA reads as TGCAGTGTCCTGGACAGGGCTAATGAAAAACTGTTTTTT.

The V gene is TRBV29-1, the J gene TRBJ1-4; D gene unclear. CDR1 is SQVTM and CDR2 is ANQGSEA in the germline V gene. V shed 7 bases and J shed 5 bases, with 8 bases lying between them. CDR3 size: 11 residues. CDR3 in amino acids: CSGGSNEKLFF. The CDR3 region has the DNA TGCAGCGGCGGCTCAAATGAAAAACTGTTTTTT.

This chain connects TRBV27 to TRBJ1-6; weak D call: TRBD1 (5 bases). The V gene lost 8 bases and the J gene lost 7 bases, with 18 bases spanning the gap. In germline, CDR1 is MNHEY, CDR2 SMNVEV (reference sequence). CDR3 length: 15 residues. The CDR3 DNA is TGTGCCAGCGGACCGGGACCCCCCTTAAATTCACCCCTCCACTTT. Its protein is CASGPGPPLNSPLHF.

The V and J genes are TRBV5-1 and TRBJ1-2, with TRBD1 identical over 9 bases. The V gene end was trimmed by 2 bases and the J gene end by 3 bases; junction bases not matched to a gene: 8. In germline, CDR1 is SGHRS, CDR2 YFSETQ. This CDR3 is built from 16 residues. The CDR3 bases are TGCGCCAGCAGCTTCTCCCTCCGGACAGGGGACTATGGCTACACCTTC. This sequence encodes CASSFSLRTGDYGYTF.

The rearrangement links TRBV9 to TRBJ2-1; maybe TRBD1 (6 bases). CDR3 length equals 14 residues. Germline values: CDR1 SGDLS, CDR2 YYNGEE. Between the trimmed V and J ends, which lost 3 bases and 4 bases, there was a span of 11 bases. This chain's CDR3 is CASSEGERYNEQFF. The DNA for the CDR3 is TGTGCCAGCAGCGAGGGGGAGAGATACAATGAGCAGTTCTTC.

This clonotype appeared a few times. The chain recombines TRBV3-1 with TRBJ2-7; tentative D call: TRBD2 (6 bases). Deletions cut 1 base from V and 3 bases from J, with 16 bases between. The CDR3 runs 16 residues. Germline V CDR1 and CDR2: LGHDT, YNNKEL (reference sequence). CDR3 in DNA: TGTGCCAGCAGCCAAGTGGGGGGACGGACTATCTACGAGCAGTACTTC. This sequence encodes CASSQVGGRTIYEQYF.

This clonotype was recorded a few times. The gene calls are TRBV2 and TRBJ1-5; D is unresolved. This CDR3 spans 16 amino acids. From germline, CDR1 is SNHLY and CDR2 FYNNEI. V shed 3 bases and J shed 3 bases, with 15 bases lying between them. The CDR3 loop is CASSDVGTDSNQPQHF. The CDR3 region has the DNA TGTGCCAGCAGTGACGTCGGCACAGATTCCAATCAGCCCCAGCATTTT.

This clonotype was seen ten or more times. The CDR3 DNA follows: TGTGCCAGCAGCTTAGATTTGAGTAGCGGGAGCGGAGAGACCCAGTACTTC. Protein: CASSLDLSSGSGETQYF. The J gene is TRBJ2-5, the V gene TRBV7-8, with 9 bases aligning to TRBD2. The CDR3 extends over 17 amino acids. J was trimmed by 4 bases and V by 1 base; bases with no gene match: 10. From germline, CDR1 is SGHVS and CDR2 FQNEAQ.

The CDR3 loop reads CASSLATQSPLNIQYF. In nucleotides, the CDR3 is TGTGCCAGCAGCTTAGCCACACAGAGCCCCCTTAACATTCAGTACTTC. This chain connects TRBV11-3 to TRBJ2-4; D ambiguous. This CDR3 region has 16 residues. The V and J ends lost 1 base and 7 bases respectively, with 17 bases between them. Germline V gene lookup returns CDR1 SGHNT and CDR2 YENEEA.

The sample holds many counts of this clonotype. This chain joins TRBV3-1 and TRBJ2-7; D is undetermined. This CDR3 is built from 12 residues. Germline V CDR1 and CDR2: LGHDT, YNNKEL (reference sequence). The ends were cut back, 4 bases at V and 0 bases at J, with 4 bases in the middle. The chain's CDR3 is CASSLISYEQYF. DNA for the CDR3: TGTGCCAGCAGCCTTATCTCCTACGAGCAGTACTTC.

This clonotype was counted only a few times. The gene calls are TRBV18 and TRBJ1-1; D remains unclear. This CDR3 region has 15 residues. V lost 2 bases and J lost 5, with 15 bases in between. Germline V gene sequence: CDR1 KGHSH, CDR2 LQKENI. The CDR3 here is CASSPVNQVGTEAFF. The CDR3 coding sequence is TGTGCCAGCTCACCAGTCAATCAGGTGGGAACTGAAGCTTTCTTT.

This clonotype was seen a handful of times. This chain links TRBV6-2 or TRBV6-3 with TRBJ2-7, with unresolved D. This CDR3 comprises 14 residues. CDR1 and CDR2 (germline): MNHEY, SVGEGT. V dropped 0 bases and J dropped 4 bases, with 10 bases sitting between them. CDR3: CASSYSGQFYEQYF. DNA for the CDR3: TGTGCCAGCAGTTACTCAGGCCAATTTTACGAGCAGTACTTC.

V usage is TRBV5-6 and J usage is TRBJ2-3; TRBD1 matches at 7 bases. In germline, CDR1 is SGHDT, CDR2 YYEEEE. Trimming at V came to 2 bases and at J to 0 bases, leaving 3 bases not matched to a gene. This CDR3 spans 15 amino acids. The chain's CDR3 is CASSFTGASTDTQYF. The CDR3 DNA follows: TGTGCCAGCAGCTTTACAGGGGCTAGCACAGATACGCAGTATTTT.

This chain connects TRBV18 to TRBJ2-5, with 8 bases that match TRBD1. The CDR3 is 18 amino acids. Trimming at V came to 1 base and at J to 4 bases, leaving 14 bases not matched to a gene. The germline V gene has CDR1 KGHSH and CDR2 LQKENI. The DNA for the CDR3 is TGTGCCAGCTCACCACTCCCCCTCGGACAGGGCAGTATAGAGACCCAGTACTTC. Its protein is CASSPLPLGQGSIETQYF.

The rearrangement links TRBV7-9 to TRBJ1-1, with D perhaps matching TRBD1 (5 bases). The CDR3 runs to 16 residues. In germline, CDR1 is SEHNR, CDR2 FQNEAQ (reference sequence). Between the trimmed V and J ends, which lost 4 bases and 0 bases, there was a span of 15 bases. This chain's CDR3 is CASSSGPGFMNTEAFF. The CDR3 coding sequence is TGTGCCAGCAGCTCCGGCCCAGGGTTCATGAACACTGAAGCTTTCTTT.

This clonotype came up many times. V gene TRBV5-1 combines with J gene TRBJ1-2, with unresolved D. Between the trimmed V and J ends, which lost 3 bases and 6 bases, there was a span of 15 bases. The CDR3 loop spans 14 amino acids. Per germline, CDR1 SGHRS and CDR2 YFSETQ. The CDR3 sequence is CASSSGNIVDGYTF. The CDR3 coding sequence is TGCGCCAGCAGCTCAGGCAATATTGTCGATGGCTACACCTTC.

This clonotype has a handful of counts. The chain links TRBV3-1 to TRBJ1-2; tentative D call: TRBD1 (6 bases). The V gene lost 2 bases and the J gene lost 4 bases, with 17 bases spanning the gap. CDR1 is LGHDT and CDR2 is YNNKEL in the germline V gene (reference sequence). CDR3 length: 16 amino acids. The CDR3 DNA reads as TGTGCCAGCAGCCAACATACCGGGGGGCAGGCCTATGGCTACACCTTC. This encodes CASSQHTGGQAYGYTF.

This chain connects TRBV24-1 to TRBJ2-1, with D unresolved. The CDR3 extends over 11 amino acids. V was pared by 5 bases and J by 15 bases, with 13 bases between. CDR1 KGHDR and CDR2 SFDVKD come from the germline V gene. The CDR3 loop is CATSAGLGWFF. Written as DNA, the CDR3 is TGTGCCACCAGTGCCGGGCTAGGGTGGTTCTTC.

This clonotype has more than one count but fewer than ten. The V call is TRBV5-5, the J call TRBJ2-7; 8 bases map to TRBD2. The CDR3 has 15 amino acids. The junction had 7 bases not matched to a gene; V was cut back by 4 bases and J by 1 base. CDR1 is SGHKS and CDR2 is YYEKEE in the germline V gene (reference sequence). The CDR3 DNA reads TGTGCCAGCAGCGATCCCGGGGGGGCTTCCTACGAGCAGTACTTC. As protein: CASSDPGGASYEQYF. Combining the CDR3 with reference TRBV5-5 and TRBJ2-7 gives the whole variable domain DAGVTQSPTHLIKTRGQQVTLRCSPISGHKSVSWYQQVLGQGPQFIFQYYEKEERGRGNFPDRFSARQFPNYSSELNVNALLLGDSALYLCASSDPGGASYEQYFGPGTRLTVT.

The J gene is TRBJ2-2, the V gene TRBV5-1; D unresolved. The CDR3 is made up of 16 amino acids. Germline CDR1 is SGHRS and CDR2 is YFSETQ. Trimming removed 0 bases from V and 3 bases from J, with 12 bases in between. The CDR3 DNA follows: TGCGCCAGCAGCTTGGATGCCGGGTCTGACACCGGGGAGCTGTTTTTT. Its translation is CASSLDAGSDTGELFF. The full variable domain, rest sourced from reference TRBV5-1 and TRBJ2-2, is KAGVTQTPRYLIKTRGQQVTLSCSPISGHRSVSWYQQTPGQGLQFLFEYFSETQRNKGNFPGRFSGRQFSNSRSEMNVSTLELGDSALYLCASSLDAGSDTGELFFGEGSRLTVL.

The rearrangement joins TRBV12-3 or TRBV12-4 to TRBJ1-1, with unresolved D. V lost 3 bases and J lost 4, with 3 bases in between. The CDR3 consists of 11 residues. In DNA, the CDR3 is TGTGCCAGCAGTTTTACCACTGAAGCTTTCTTT. Amino acids: CASSFTTEAFF.

The genes are TRBV5-1 and TRBJ2-1; D is perhaps TRBD1 (6 bases). From germline, CDR1 is SGHRS and CDR2 YFSETQ. This CDR3 comprises 13 residues. V shed 4 bases and J shed 8 bases, with 13 bases lying between them. CDR3 residues: CASSTGHGDEQFF. In DNA, the CDR3 is TGCGCCAGCAGCACAGGGCATGGGGATGAGCAGTTCTTC. Complete variable domain (other parts from reference TRBV5-1 and TRBJ2-1): KAGVTQTPRYLIKTRGQQVTLSCSPISGHRSVSWYQQTPGQGLQFLFEYFSETQRNKGNFPGRFSGRQFSNSRSEMNVSTLELGDSALYLCASSTGHGDEQFFGPGTRLTVL.

The chain joins TRBV6-5 to TRBJ2-5, with 9 positions matching TRBD2. The germline V gene has CDR1 MNHEY and CDR2 SVGAGI. The trim removed 6 bases at V and 5 bases at J, leaving 7 bases unmatched. The CDR3 extends over 14 amino acids. The CDR3, as DNA: TGTGCCAGCAGCCCGGCTAGCGGGGTGGAGACCCAGTACTTC. As protein: CASSPASGVETQYF.

This clonotype has more than one count but fewer than ten. The V and J genes are TRBV6-6 and TRBJ2-1, with a possible D match to TRBD1 (6 bases). Germline CDR1 is MNHNY and CDR2 is SVGAGI (reference sequence). The V gene lost 2 bases and the J gene lost 6 bases, with 17 bases spanning the gap. This CDR3 comprises 16 residues. The CDR3 coding sequence is TGTGCCAGCAGTTACGGGGCAGGGGTGATTGGCAATGAGCAGTTCTTC. It translates to CASSYGAGVIGNEQFF.

J is TRBJ2-7 and V is TRBV5-1; 7 nucleotides agree with TRBD1. The germline gives CDR1 SGHRS, CDR2 YFSETQ. J lost 3 bases, V lost 2 bases, and 11 bases had no gene match. CDR3 length: 16 amino acids. CDR3 protein: CASSFDQGTALYEQYF. CDR3 DNA sequence: TGCGCCAGCAGCTTTGACCAGGGGACAGCCCTCTACGAGCAGTACTTC.

Many counts were recorded for this clonotype. The chain recombines TRBV29-1 with TRBJ1-5; 10 positions agree with TRBD1. J lost 5 bases, V lost 4 bases, and 5 bases had no gene match. CDR1 and CDR2 (germline): SQVTM, ANQGSEA. This CDR3 is built from 14 residues. Here the CDR3 reads CSVAAGTGDQPQHF. CDR3 nucleotides: TGCAGCGTTGCAGCGGGGACAGGGGATCAGCCCCAGCATTTT.

The V call is TRBV7-9, the J call TRBJ1-1; D is undetermined. Germline V gene sequence: CDR1 SEHNR, CDR2 FQNEAQ (reference sequence). The length of the CDR3 is 13 residues. Trimming stripped 0 bases from V and 8 bases from J, with 10 bases between. DNA of the CDR3: TGTGCCAGCAGCTTAGCACAGCCAGACGAAGCTTTCTTT. Protein product: CASSLAQPDEAFF.

The chain carries TRBV7-2 and TRBJ2-5; D call uncertain. This CDR3 is 16 amino acids long. Trimming took 1 base from V and 4 from J, leaving 16 bases between them. Germline V gene data show CDR1 as SGHTA and CDR2 as FQGNSA. This CDR3 is CASSLDWLDGGETQYF. The CDR3 DNA sequence: TGTGCCAGCAGCTTAGACTGGCTAGATGGCGGAGAGACCCAGTACTTC.